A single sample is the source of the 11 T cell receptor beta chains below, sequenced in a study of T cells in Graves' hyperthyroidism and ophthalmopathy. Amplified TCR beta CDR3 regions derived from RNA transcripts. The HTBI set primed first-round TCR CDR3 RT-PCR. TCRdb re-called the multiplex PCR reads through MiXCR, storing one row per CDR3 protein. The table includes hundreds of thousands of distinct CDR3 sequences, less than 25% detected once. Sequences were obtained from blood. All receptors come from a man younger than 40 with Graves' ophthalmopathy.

The CDR3 sequence is CASSRRERTGLSGANVLTF. CDR3 DNA sequence: TGTGCCAGCAGCCGCCGGGAAAGGACAGGCCTCTCTGGGGCCAACGTCCTGACTTTC. The chain joins TRBV12-3 or TRBV12-4 to TRBJ2-6; 7 nucleotides align to TRBD1. This CDR3 is built from 19 residues. V lost 6 bases, J lost 0 bases, and 14 bases stayed unmatched.

CDR3 nucleotides: TGTGCCAGCACGGAGTGGGCTAAAGAGACCCAGTACTTC. It encodes CASTEWAKETQYF. The chain recombines TRBV2 with TRBJ2-5, with D unclear. Germline CDR1 SNHLY, CDR2 FYNNEI. The CDR3 totals 13 residues. V dropped 7 bases and J dropped 3 bases, with 12 bases sitting between them.

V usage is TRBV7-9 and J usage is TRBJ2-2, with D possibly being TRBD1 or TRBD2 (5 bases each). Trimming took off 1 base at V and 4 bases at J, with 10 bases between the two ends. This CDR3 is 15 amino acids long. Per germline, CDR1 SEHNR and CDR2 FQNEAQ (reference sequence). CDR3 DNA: TGTGCCAGCAGCTTAGAGCCGGGGCCCACCGGGGAGCTGTTTTTT. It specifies CASSLEPGPTGELFF.

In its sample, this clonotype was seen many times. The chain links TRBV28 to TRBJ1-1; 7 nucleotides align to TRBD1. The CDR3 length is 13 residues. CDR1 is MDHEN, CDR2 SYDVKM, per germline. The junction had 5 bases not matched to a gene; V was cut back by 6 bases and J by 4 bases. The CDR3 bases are TGTGCCAGCAGAAATGACAGGGCCACTGAAGCTTTCTTT. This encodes CASRNDRATEAFF.

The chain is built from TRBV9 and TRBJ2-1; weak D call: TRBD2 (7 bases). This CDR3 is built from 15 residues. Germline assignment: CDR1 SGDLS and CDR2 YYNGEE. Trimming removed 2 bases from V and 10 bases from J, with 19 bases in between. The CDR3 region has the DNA TGTGCCAGCAGCGTGGGGGGGCCCACCCTTTACGAGCAGTTCTTC. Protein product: CASSVGGPTLYEQFF. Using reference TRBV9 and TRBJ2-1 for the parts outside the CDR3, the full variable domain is DSGVTQTPKHLITATGQRVTLRCSPRSGDLSVYWYQQSLDQGLQFLIQYYNGEERAKGNILERFSAQQFPDLHSELNLSSLELGDSALYFCASSVGGPTLYEQFFGPGTRLTVL.

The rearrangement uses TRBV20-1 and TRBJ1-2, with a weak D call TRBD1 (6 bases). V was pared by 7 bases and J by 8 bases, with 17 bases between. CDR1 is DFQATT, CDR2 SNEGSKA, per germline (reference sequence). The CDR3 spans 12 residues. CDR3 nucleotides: TGCAGTGGCCCCTCGGACAGTGGAGGCTACACCTTC. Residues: CSGPSDSGGYTF.

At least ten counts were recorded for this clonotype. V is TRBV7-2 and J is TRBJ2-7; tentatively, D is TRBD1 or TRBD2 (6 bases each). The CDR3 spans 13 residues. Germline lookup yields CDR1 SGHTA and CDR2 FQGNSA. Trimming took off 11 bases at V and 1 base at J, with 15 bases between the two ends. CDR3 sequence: CACRGPPSYEQYF. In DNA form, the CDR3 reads TGTGCCTGCCGGGGGCCACCTTCCTACGAGCAGTACTTC.

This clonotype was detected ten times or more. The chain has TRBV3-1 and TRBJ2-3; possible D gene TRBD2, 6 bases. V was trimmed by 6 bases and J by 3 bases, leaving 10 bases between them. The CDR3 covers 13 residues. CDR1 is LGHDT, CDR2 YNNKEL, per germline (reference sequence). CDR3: CASSPLATDTQYF. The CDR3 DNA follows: TGTGCCAGCAGTCCACTAGCAACAGATACGCAGTATTTT.

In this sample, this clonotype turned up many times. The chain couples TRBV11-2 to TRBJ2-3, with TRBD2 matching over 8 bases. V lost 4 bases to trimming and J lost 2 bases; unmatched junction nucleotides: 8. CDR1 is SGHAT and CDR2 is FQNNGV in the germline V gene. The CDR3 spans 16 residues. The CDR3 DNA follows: TGTGCCAGCAGCTCAGGGACTAGAAGGGTCACAGATACGCAGTATTTT. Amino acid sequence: CASSSGTRRVTDTQYF. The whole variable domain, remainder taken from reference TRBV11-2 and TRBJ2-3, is EAGVAQSPRYKIIEKRQSVAFWCNPISGHATLYWYQQILGQGPKLLIQFQNNGVVDDSQLPKDRFSAERLKGVDSTLKIQPAKLEDSAVYLCASSSGTRRVTDTQYFGPGTRLTVL.

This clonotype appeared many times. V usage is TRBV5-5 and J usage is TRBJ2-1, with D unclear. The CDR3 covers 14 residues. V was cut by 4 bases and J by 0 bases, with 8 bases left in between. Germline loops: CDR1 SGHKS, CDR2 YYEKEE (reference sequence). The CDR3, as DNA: TGTGCCAGCAGCCCGAGCACCTCCTACAATGAGCAGTTCTTC. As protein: CASSPSTSYNEQFF.

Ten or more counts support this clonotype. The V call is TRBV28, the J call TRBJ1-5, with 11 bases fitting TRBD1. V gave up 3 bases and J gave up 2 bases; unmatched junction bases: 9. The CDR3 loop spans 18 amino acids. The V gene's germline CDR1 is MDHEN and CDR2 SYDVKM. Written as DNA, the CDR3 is TGTGCCAGCAGTTTGGACAGGGGGCTGAGTTCCCGCAATCAGCCCCAGCATTTT. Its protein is CASSLDRGLSSRNQPQHF.